Listed below are T cell receptor beta chains from one sample, sequenced in a study of cytomegalovirus exposure and HLA in healthy donors. Libraries were prepared by immunoSEQ multiplex PCR; TCRdb keeps only in-frame clonotypes and omits some of them. The table includes approximately 95,000 clones, about 78% detected once. Sequenced material: PBMCs. These receptors were obtained from a woman aged 40-49 years in good health and CMV-seropositive. Each CDR3 is given with its conserved first and last residue. D genes are given only for firm matches. The listing skips clone size in some rows; elsewhere it reads once, few, many or a size class.

j_gene: TRBJ2-3; d_gene: TRBD2; abundance: .; v_gene: TRBV5-1; CDR3aa: CASFTGASGSGTDTQYF; CDR3nt: TGCGCCAGCTTCACGGGGGCTAGCGGGAGTGGCACAGATACGCAGTATTTT
j_gene: TRBJ1-5; d_gene: .; abundance: .; v_gene: TRBV19; CDR3aa: CASRATGIQPQHF; CDR3nt: TGTGCCAGTAGGGCTACAGGGATTCAGCCCCAGCATTTT
j_gene: TRBJ1-5; d_gene: .; abundance: .; v_gene: TRBV15; CDR3aa: CATKSGGPYSNQPQHF; CDR3nt: TGTGCCACCAAATCGGGGGGCCCATATAGCAATCAGCCCCAGCATTTT
j_gene: TRBJ2-6; d_gene: .; abundance: .; v_gene: TRBV7-9; CDR3aa: CASSPGDSNSGANVLTF; CDR3nt: TGTGCCAGCAGCCCGGGGGACAGCAACTCTGGGGCCAACGTCCTGACTTTC
j_gene: TRBJ1-5; d_gene: .; abundance: .; v_gene: TRBV7-8; CDR3aa: CASSLDSGLYSNQPQHF; CDR3nt: TGTGCCAGCAGCTTAGATTCCGGGTTATATAGCAATCAGCCCCAGCATTTT
j_gene: TRBJ2-1; d_gene: .; abundance: once; v_gene: TRBV5-1; CDR3aa: CASSSGQLCEQFF; CDR3nt: TGCGCCAGCAGCTCCGGACAGCTTTGTGAGCAGTTCTTC
j_gene: TRBJ2-1; d_gene: .; abundance: .; v_gene: TRBV4-1; CDR3aa: CASSQEGTVFNNEQFF; CDR3nt: TGCGCCAGCAGCCAAGAAGGGACTGTCTTCAACAATGAGCAGTTCTTC
j_gene: TRBJ2-5; d_gene: .; abundance: .; v_gene: TRBV6-1; CDR3aa: CASSEFSPETQYF; CDR3nt: TGTGCCAGCAGTGAATTTTCTCCAGAGACCCAGTACTTC
j_gene: TRBJ2-2; d_gene: TRBD2; abundance: once; v_gene: TRBV6-4; CDR3aa: CASSDGPSGSNTGELFF; CDR3nt: TGTGCCAGCAGTGACGGTCCTAGCGGGTCGAACACCGGGGAGCTGTTTTTT
j_gene: TRBJ2-2; d_gene: TRBD2; abundance: .; v_gene: TRBV7-8; CDR3aa: CASSPTSGDTGELFF; CDR3nt: TGTGCCAGCAGCCCAACTAGCGGGGACACCGGGGAGCTGTTTTTT
j_gene: TRBJ2-1; d_gene: TRBD2; abundance: .; v_gene: TRBV4-2; CDR3aa: CASSQVLADNEQFF; CDR3nt: TGTGCCAGCAGCCAGGTACTAGCGGACAATGAGCAGTTCTTC
j_gene: TRBJ1-1; d_gene: TRBD1; abundance: once; v_gene: TRBV6-6; CDR3aa: CASSLGTENTEAFF; CDR3nt: TGTGCCAGCAGTCTTGGGACAGAGAACACTGAAGCTTTCTTT
j_gene: TRBJ2-5; d_gene: .; abundance: .; v_gene: TRBV7-2; CDR3aa: CASSPLQGGGTQYF; CDR3nt: TGTGCCAGCAGCCCGTTACAGGGCGGAGGGACCCAGTACTTC